Listed below are T cell receptor beta chains from one sample, sequenced in a study of T cell changes during pregnancy in multiple sclerosis. Method: immunoSEQ multiplex PCR; TCRdb's copy keeps in-frame clones and lacks some. The repertoire holds tens of thousands of clones, with 75% to 95% as singletons. The source was CD4+ T cells from peripheral blood mononuclear cells, collected in the second trimester of pregnancy. Source of these receptors: a female donor in good health, enrolled as a control in a pregnancy study. Each CDR3 is given with its conserved first and last residue. Each record gives: V gene, D gene, clone size, J gene, CDR3 protein, CDR3 DNA. A D gene is named only where the DNA matches it firmly. Not all rows give a size; the values are once, few, many and, for expanded clones, a class.

V gene: TRBV28; D gene: TRBD2; clone size: -; J gene: TRBJ2-5; CDR3 protein: CASGTSGAQETQYF; CDR3 DNA: TGTGCCAGCGGAACTAGCGGGGCTCAAGAGACCCAGTACTTC
V gene: TRBV6-5; D gene: TRBD2; clone size: -; J gene: TRBJ2-1; CDR3 protein: CASRDSGSSYNEQFF; CDR3 DNA: TGTGCCAGCAGAGATAGCGGGAGCTCCTACAATGAGCAGTTCTTC
V gene: TRBV7-6; D gene: -; clone size: -; J gene: TRBJ1-1; CDR3 protein: CASSFSQGTSEAFF; CDR3 DNA: TGTGCCAGCAGCTTCTCGCAGGGGACTAGTGAAGCTTTCTTT
V gene: TRBV13; D gene: -; clone size: -; J gene: TRBJ1-1; CDR3 protein: CASSELGADLTEAFF; CDR3 DNA: TGTGCCAGCAGCGAGCTGGGGGCGGACCTCACTGAAGCTTTCTTT
V gene: TRBV7-2; D gene: TRBD2; clone size: -; J gene: TRBJ2-1; CDR3 protein: CASSSQPGGYNEQFF; CDR3 DNA: TGTGCCAGCAGCTCCCAGCCGGGGGGATACAATGAGCAGTTCTTC
V gene: TRBV4-1; D gene: -; clone size: -; J gene: TRBJ1-4; CDR3 protein: CASSPPGNSEKLFF; CDR3 DNA: TGCGCCAGCAGCCCCCCCGGTAACTCTGAAAAACTGTTTTTT
V gene: TRBV9; D gene: TRBD1; clone size: -; J gene: TRBJ2-5; CDR3 protein: CASSTHLRDSQETQYF; CDR3 DNA: TGTGCCAGCAGCACCCACCTACGGGACAGCCAAGAGACCCAGTACTTC
V gene: TRBV2; D gene: -; clone size: -; J gene: TRBJ2-2; CDR3 protein: CASTQANTGELFF; CDR3 DNA: TGTGCCAGCACACAGGCGAACACCGGGGAGCTGTTTTTT
V gene: TRBV29-1; D gene: -; clone size: -; J gene: TRBJ1-3; CDR3 protein: CSVGNPQGNTIYF; CDR3 DNA: TGCAGCGTTGGTAACCCGCAGGGAAACACCATATATTTT
V gene: TRBV7-3; D gene: -; clone size: -; J gene: TRBJ2-1; CDR3 protein: CASSFYPMSSYNEQFF; CDR3 DNA: TGTGCCAGCAGCTTCTACCCAATGAGCTCCTACAATGAGCAGTTCTTC
V gene: TRBV28; D gene: -; clone size: -; J gene: TRBJ2-6; CDR3 protein: CASSLLSGLIANVLTF; CDR3 DNA: TGTGCCAGCAGTTTATTATCCGGGTTAATAGCCAACGTCCTGACTTTC
V gene: TRBV2; D gene: -; clone size: -; J gene: TRBJ2-3; CDR3 protein: CASAPGLSTDTQYF; CDR3 DNA: TGTGCCAGCGCCCCAGGGCTTAGCACAGATACGCAGTATTTT
V gene: TRBV7-2; D gene: TRBD1; clone size: once; J gene: TRBJ2-1; CDR3 protein: CASSSRDRSYNEQFF; CDR3 DNA: TGTGCCAGCAGCTCAAGGGACAGGTCCTACAATGAGCAGTTCTTC
V gene: TRBV2; D gene: TRBD1; clone size: -; J gene: TRBJ1-5; CDR3 protein: CASSATGGDQPQHF; CDR3 DNA: TGTGCCAGCAGCGCGACAGGGGGCGATCAGCCCCAGCATTTT
V gene: TRBV5-6; D gene: TRBD2; clone size: -; J gene: TRBJ2-7; CDR3 protein: CASSLGQTSGSLEQYF; CDR3 DNA: TGTGCCAGCAGCTTGGGCCAGACTAGCGGGAGCCTCGAGCAGTACTTC
V gene: TRBV4-3; D gene: TRBD1; clone size: -; J gene: TRBJ1-2; CDR3 protein: CASSQATGGDGYTF; CDR3 DNA: TGCGCCAGCAGCCAAGCTACAGGGGGTGATGGCTACACCTTC
V gene: TRBV10-3; D gene: -; clone size: -; J gene: TRBJ2-1; CDR3 protein: CAISVRVTERNNEQFF; CDR3 DNA: TGTGCCATCAGTGTGAGAGTTACTGAACGTAACAATGAGCAGTTCTTC
V gene: TRBV5-4; D gene: -; clone size: -; J gene: TRBJ2-1; CDR3 protein: CASSLLYSAQFF; CDR3 DNA: TGTGCCAGCAGCTTGTTATACTCCGCTCAGTTCTTC
V gene: TRBV18; D gene: TRBD2; clone size: -; J gene: TRBJ2-3; CDR3 protein: CASSPVPGLAVDTQYF; CDR3 DNA: TGTGCCAGCTCACCAGTGCCGGGACTAGCGGTGGATACGCAGTATTTT
V gene: TRBV28; D gene: TRBD2; clone size: once; J gene: TRBJ2-3; CDR3 protein: CASSPPGLAGGPTGTDTQYF; CDR3 DNA: TGTGCCAGCAGCCCTCCCGGACTAGCGGGAGGGCCCACTGGCACAGATACGCAGTATTTT
V gene: TRBV27; D gene: -; clone size: -; J gene: TRBJ1-2; CDR3 protein: CASSDQGRAYGYTF; CDR3 DNA: TGTGCCAGCAGCGACCAGGGGAGGGCCTATGGCTACACCTTC
V gene: TRBV5-4; D gene: TRBD2; clone size: -; J gene: TRBJ2-7; CDR3 protein: CASGLAGASYEQYF; CDR3 DNA: TGTGCCAGCGGTCTAGCGGGGGCATCCTACGAGCAGTACTTC
V gene: TRBV28; D gene: TRBD2; clone size: -; J gene: TRBJ2-3; CDR3 protein: CASSLWLAGSTDTQYF; CDR3 DNA: TGTGCCAGCAGTTTATGGCTAGCGGGAAGCACAGATACGCAGTATTTT
V gene: TRBV7-9; D gene: TRBD1; clone size: -; J gene: TRBJ2-2; CDR3 protein: CASSPDPGQGNTGELFF; CDR3 DNA: TGTGCCAGCAGCCCGGATCCGGGACAGGGCAACACCGGGGAGCTGTTTTTT
V gene: TRBV28; D gene: TRBD2; clone size: -; J gene: TRBJ2-5; CDR3 protein: CASSGFTGTSGIRETQYF; CDR3 DNA: TGTGCCAGCAGCGGATTTACCGGGACTAGCGGCATCCGGGAGACCCAGTACTTC
V gene: TRBV30; D gene: TRBD2; clone size: -; J gene: TRBJ2-3; CDR3 protein: CAWTSGLVADTQYF; CDR3 DNA: TGTGCCTGGACTTCGGGACTAGTAGCAGATACGCAGTATTTT
V gene: TRBV27; D gene: -; clone size: -; J gene: TRBJ1-5; CDR3 protein: CASRPQGMNQPQHF; CDR3 DNA: TGTGCCAGCAGGCCACAGGGCATGAATCAGCCCCAGCATTTT
V gene: TRBV10-3; D gene: -; clone size: -; J gene: TRBJ2-7; CDR3 protein: CAIRAPGHYEQYF; CDR3 DNA: TGTGCCATCAGGGCTCCGGGACACTACGAGCAGTACTTC
V gene: TRBV7-9; D gene: -; clone size: -; J gene: TRBJ2-7; CDR3 protein: CASSLALGQGYEQYF; CDR3 DNA: TGTGCCAGCAGCTTAGCGCTTGGTCAGGGATACGAGCAGTACTTC
V gene: TRBV25-1; D gene: -; clone size: -; J gene: TRBJ2-1; CDR3 protein: CASGMIEQFF; CDR3 DNA: TGTGCATCAGGGATGATAGAGCAGTTCTTC
V gene: TRBV27; D gene: -; clone size: -; J gene: TRBJ2-7; CDR3 protein: CASKDLGEYEQYF; CDR3 DNA: TGTGCCAGCAAAGACCTGGGAGAGTACGAGCAGTACTTC
V gene: TRBV29-1; D gene: TRBD1; clone size: -; J gene: TRBJ2-7; CDR3 protein: CSVRDRVDGYEQYF; CDR3 DNA: TGCAGCGTGCGAGACAGGGTCGATGGCTACGAGCAGTACTTC
V gene: TRBV5-6; D gene: -; clone size: -; J gene: TRBJ2-1; CDR3 protein: CASSWGPTGGSYNEQFF; CDR3 DNA: TGTGCCAGCAGCTGGGGGCCGACAGGAGGCTCCTACAATGAGCAGTTCTTC
V gene: TRBV9; D gene: -; clone size: -; J gene: TRBJ1-1; CDR3 protein: CASSFRAGAFEAFF; CDR3 DNA: TGTGCCAGCAGCTTTAGGGCAGGGGCATTTGAAGCTTTCTTT
V gene: TRBV10-3; D gene: -; clone size: -; J gene: TRBJ1-1; CDR3 protein: CAIRTDSDTTEAFF; CDR3 DNA: TGTGCCATCAGGACTGACTCTGATACCACTGAAGCTTTCTTT
V gene: TRBV13; D gene: TRBD1; clone size: -; J gene: TRBJ2-7; CDR3 protein: CASSPRTGWNEQYF; CDR3 DNA: TGTGCCAGCAGCCCGCGGACAGGGTGGAACGAGCAGTACTTC
V gene: TRBV7-2; D gene: TRBD2; clone size: -; J gene: TRBJ2-1; CDR3 protein: CASSPWGSGGYNEQFF; CDR3 DNA: TGTGCCAGCAGCCCATGGGGTAGCGGGGGTTACAATGAGCAGTTCTTC
V gene: TRBV19; D gene: -; clone size: -; J gene: TRBJ2-3; CDR3 protein: CASSSGGTSTDTQYF; CDR3 DNA: TGTGCCAGTAGTTCCGGGGGTACTAGCACAGATACGCAGTATTTT
V gene: TRBV6-5; D gene: TRBD1; clone size: -; J gene: TRBJ2-2; CDR3 protein: CASRTQGAYTGELFF; CDR3 DNA: TGTGCCAGCAGGACACAGGGGGCGTACACCGGGGAGCTGTTTTTT
V gene: TRBV6-5; D gene: -; clone size: -; J gene: TRBJ1-2; CDR3 protein: CASSSGPGGDYGYTF; CDR3 DNA: TGTGCCAGCAGTTCCGGACCGGGAGGGGACTATGGCTACACCTTC
V gene: TRBV27; D gene: -; clone size: -; J gene: TRBJ1-2; CDR3 protein: CASSVRFREGGYTF; CDR3 DNA: TGTGCCAGCAGTGTTCGGTTTAGGGAGGGGGGCTACACCTTC
V gene: TRBV5-1; D gene: TRBD2; clone size: -; J gene: TRBJ2-2; CDR3 protein: CASNGLAGGPGELFF; CDR3 DNA: TGCGCCAGCAACGGACTAGCGGGAGGGCCCGGGGAGCTGTTTTTT
V gene: TRBV2; D gene: TRBD1; clone size: -; J gene: TRBJ1-2; CDR3 protein: CASTTGTGINYGYTF; CDR3 DNA: TGTGCCAGCACCACCGGGACAGGGATAAACTATGGCTACACCTTC
V gene: TRBV5-1; D gene: -; clone size: -; J gene: TRBJ2-2; CDR3 protein: CASSLTGTGELFF; CDR3 DNA: TGCGCCAGCAGCTTGACTGGCACCGGGGAGCTGTTTTTT
V gene: TRBV11-2; D gene: TRBD2; clone size: -; J gene: TRBJ2-1; CDR3 protein: CASSLRLAGGVSSYNEQFF; CDR3 DNA: TGTGCCAGCAGCCTACGACTAGCGGGGGGGGTAAGCTCCTACAATGAGCAGTTCTTC
V gene: TRBV7-2; D gene: TRBD2; clone size: -; J gene: TRBJ2-5; CDR3 protein: CASSPGGARETQYF; CDR3 DNA: TGTGCCAGCAGCCCCGGGGGGGCCAGGGAGACCCAGTACTTC
V gene: TRBV9; D gene: -; clone size: -; J gene: TRBJ1-2; CDR3 protein: CASSVDPGRYGYTF; CDR3 DNA: TGTGCCAGCAGCGTAGATCCAGGGCGCTATGGCTACACCTTC